This TCR beta chain was retrieved from a study of naive and memory T cell subsets. This clonotype has at least ten counts. Its antigen is currently unknown. Findings and caveats of the study: Gini index rose across naive, CM, EM and EMRA in CD4 and CD8. Especially in CD8 cells, naive repertoires contained a few larger clonotypes, possibly CD45RA-re-expressing memory cells.

Alpha and beta libraries were amplified separately from the second PCR onward. Both TRBC1 and TRBC2 were covered by a beta constant-region primer of two equimolar oligonucleotides. The ligated cDNA underwent four PCR rounds using SP2 and nested alpha and beta constant-region primers. An oligonucleotide with the SP2 primer and a 12-nucleotide UMI was ligated to the cDNA 3' end. TCRdb itself ran the UMI-ligation and nested PCR reads through MiXCR, one entry per CDR3 protein. The sample lists more than 95,000 distinct CDR3 sequences, 13% to 15% seen once, with around 2.8% in the top ten. The receptor was isolated from a human donor in good health. Sequences were obtained from naive CD8+ T cells from blood.

The DNA for the CDR3 is TGTGCCAGCAGCCACGGTAGGGAGCAGTTCTTC. As protein: CASSHGREQFF. This chain joins TRBV5-5 and TRBJ2-1; D is uncertain. The CDR3 extends over 11 amino acids. Per germline, CDR1 SGHKS and CDR2 YYEKEE (reference sequence). Trimming removed 4 bases at V and 10 bases at J, with 9 bases between.